This T cell receptor beta chain is drawn from a study of early T cells in non-severe SARS-CoV-2 infection. As for the study in general: From unsorted whole blood, bulk RNA was sequenced, and the chains remained unpaired.

MiXCR, run by TCRdb on the 5' RACE reads, gives a single entry per CDR3 protein. Counted here are tens of thousands of distinct CDR3 sequences, roughly 13% occurring once; the ten biggest clones make up 1% to 1.4%. This CDR3 region has 13 residues. The V gene end was trimmed by 8 bases and the J gene end by 2 bases; junction bases not matched to a gene: 5. This clonotype was seen a few times. The chain recombines TRBV12-3 or TRBV12-4 with TRBJ1-2; TRBD1 agrees at 7 bases. Sequenced input: whole blood. This receptor was identified in an adult who was a healthcare worker with PCR-confirmed SARS-CoV-2 infection or an uninfected control (not recorded which). CDR3 protein: CASAQGKNYGYTF. The CDR3 DNA reads TGTGCCAGCGCACAGGGGAAAAACTATGGCTACACCTTC.